This T cell receptor beta chain stems from a study of shared clonotypes between healthy human individuals. Measured with immunoSEQ multiplex PCR; TCRdb has only the in-frame clones, and not every one. The table has under 2,500,000 clones, under 97% seen once; the top ten hold less than 0.15%. The V gene's germline CDR1 is LGHNA and CDR2 YNFKEQ. V lost 0 bases to trimming and J lost 6 bases; unmatched junction nucleotides: 6. The CDR3 loop spans 15 amino acids. The TCR comes from a man in his late teens or twenties in good health. The rearrangement links TRBV4-2 to TRBJ1-2; 8 positions match TRBD1. The sample taken for sequencing was naive CD4+ T cells sorted from blood. Subset described: CD45RA+ positively selected. The CDR3 sequence: CASSQDVTGGDGYTF. The CDR3 DNA sequence: TGTGCCAGCAGCCAAGACGTCACAGGGGGGGATGGCTACACCTTC.